Described below is a single TCR beta chain sequence and its context. What it binds is not known. These data come from a study of T cell responses to AZD1222 COVID-19 vaccine. Germline-derived CDR1 and CDR2 are SNHLY and FYNNEI. The CDR3 has 15 amino acids. J was trimmed by 4 bases and V by 6 bases; bases with no gene match: 7. Study-wide findings and caveats: Among AZD1222 vaccinees, only six or seven were seropositive at baseline.

Assay used: immunoSEQ multiplex PCR; TCRdb lists only in-frame clones, some missing. This sample yields over 150,000 clones, of which approximately 87% are seen a single time; 4% to 4.5% belongs to the top ten. This specimen was peripheral blood, taken 28 days after the second AZD1222 dose. V and J are TRBV2 and TRBJ2-2, with 8 bases matching TRBD2. This receptor was taken from an adult who received the AZD1222 COVID-19 vaccine. In DNA, the CDR3 is TGTGCCAGCAGGCTTCGCGGGGGGACCACCGGGGAGCTGTTTTTT. Encoded protein: CASRLRGGTTGELFF.